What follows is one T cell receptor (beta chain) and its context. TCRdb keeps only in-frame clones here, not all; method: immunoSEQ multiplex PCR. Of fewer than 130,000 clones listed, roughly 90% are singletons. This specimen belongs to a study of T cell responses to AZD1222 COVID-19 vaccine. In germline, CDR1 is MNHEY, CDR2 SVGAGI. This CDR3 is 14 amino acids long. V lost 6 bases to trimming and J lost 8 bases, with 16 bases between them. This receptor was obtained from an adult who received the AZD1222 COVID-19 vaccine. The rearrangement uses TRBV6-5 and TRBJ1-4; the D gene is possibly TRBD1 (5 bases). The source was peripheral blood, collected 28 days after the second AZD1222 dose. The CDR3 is CASRPVGEGEKLFF. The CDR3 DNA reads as TGTGCCAGCAGACCGGTGGGGGAAGGGGAAAAACTGTTTTTT.